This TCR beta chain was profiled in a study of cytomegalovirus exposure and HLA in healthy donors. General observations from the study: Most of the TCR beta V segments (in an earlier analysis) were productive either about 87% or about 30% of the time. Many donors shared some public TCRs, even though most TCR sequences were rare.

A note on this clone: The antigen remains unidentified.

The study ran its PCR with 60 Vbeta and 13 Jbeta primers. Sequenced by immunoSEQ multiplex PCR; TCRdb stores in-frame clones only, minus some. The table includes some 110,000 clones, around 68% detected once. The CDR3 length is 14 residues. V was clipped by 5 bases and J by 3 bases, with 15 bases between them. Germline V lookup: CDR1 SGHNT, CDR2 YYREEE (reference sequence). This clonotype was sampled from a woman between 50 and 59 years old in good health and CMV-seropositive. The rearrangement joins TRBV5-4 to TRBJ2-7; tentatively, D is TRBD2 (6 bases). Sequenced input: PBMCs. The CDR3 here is CASSQTGLHYEQYF. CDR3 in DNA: TGTGCCAGCAGTCAAACGGGACTCCACTACGAGCAGTACTTC.